This T cell receptor (beta chain) was retrieved from a study of shared clonotypes between healthy human individuals. Study context: Per donor, CD8 memory used one plate, CD8 naive used two, CD4 memory used three and CD4 naive used three.

Profiling relied on immunoSEQ multiplex PCR, and the TCRdb table lists in-frame clones only, not all of them. Among around 2,000,000 clones listed, roughly 95% were seen once. The sequence came from a man aged 18 to 29 in good health. Sequencing was done on a sample of naive CD4+ T cells sorted from blood. Subset specified: CD45RA+ positively selected.

CDR3 in amino acids: CASRPTGGQETQYF. The CDR3 DNA sequence: TGTGCCAGCAGGCCGACAGGGGGCCAAGAGACCCAGTACTTC. V is TRBV6-1 and J is TRBJ2-5; 9 nucleotides agree with TRBD1. Losses at the gene ends were 6 bases for V and 1 base for J; bases not matched to a gene: 3. The CDR3 runs to 14 residues. Germline loops: CDR1 MNHNS, CDR2 SASEGT.